This TCR beta chain is from a study of cytomegalovirus exposure and HLA in healthy donors. V was pared by 3 bases and J by 8 bases, with 15 bases of the junction left unmatched. CDR3 size: 16 residues. Germline V gene sequence: CDR1 MNHEY, CDR2 SMNVEV (reference sequence). In the PCR, 60 Vbeta and 13 Jbeta primers were used. The data were produced by immunoSEQ multiplex PCR, yet TCRdb's version contains in-frame clones alone and is incomplete. The sample has under 250,000 clones, over 75% seen once. The source is a woman in her fifties or sixties in good health and CMV-seronegative. What was sequenced was PBMCs. This chain joins TRBV27 and TRBJ1-2; TRBD1 matches at 7 bases. The DNA of the CDR3 is TGTGCCAGCAGTTTGTCCCGGGACAGCTCTTCAGAGGGCTACACCTTC. Its protein is CASSLSRDSSSEGYTF.